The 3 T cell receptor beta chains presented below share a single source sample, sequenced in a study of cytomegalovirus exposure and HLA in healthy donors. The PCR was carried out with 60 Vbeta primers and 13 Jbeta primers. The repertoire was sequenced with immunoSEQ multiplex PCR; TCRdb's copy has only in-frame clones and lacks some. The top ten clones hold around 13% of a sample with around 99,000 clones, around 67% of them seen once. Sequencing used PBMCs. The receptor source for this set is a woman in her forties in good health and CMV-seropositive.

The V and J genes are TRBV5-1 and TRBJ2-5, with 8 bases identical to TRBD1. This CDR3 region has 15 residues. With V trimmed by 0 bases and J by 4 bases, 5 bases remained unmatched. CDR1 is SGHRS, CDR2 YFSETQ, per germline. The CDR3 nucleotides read TGCGCCAGCAGCTTGGTGGCAGGGGGCATAGAGACCCAGTACTTC. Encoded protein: CASSLVAGGIETQYF.

CDR3: CASSLAVRYEQYF. CDR3 DNA: TGTGCCAGCAGCTTAGCGGTTCGGTACGAGCAGTACTTC. The V and J genes are TRBV7-9 and TRBJ2-7; D unclear. Germline V lookup: CDR1 SEHNR, CDR2 FQNEAQ (reference sequence). The CDR3 covers 13 residues. Trimming stripped 0 bases from V and 4 bases from J, with 7 bases between.

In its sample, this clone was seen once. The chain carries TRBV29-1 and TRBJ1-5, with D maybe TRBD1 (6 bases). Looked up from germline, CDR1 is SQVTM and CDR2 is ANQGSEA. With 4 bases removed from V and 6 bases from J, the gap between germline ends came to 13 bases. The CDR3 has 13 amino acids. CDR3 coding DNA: TGCAGCGTTGTACAGGGTGAGGGTCAGCCCCAGCATTTT. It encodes CSVVQGEGQPQHF.